This passage covers 8 T cell receptor beta chains from one sample sequenced in a study of shared clonotypes between healthy human individuals. Only in-frame clones appear in the TCRdb table, and some are missing; sequencing was by immunoSEQ multiplex PCR. The sample holds 2,500,000 or so clones, approximately 93% seen once. The sequencing input was naive CD4+ T cells from PBMCs. Noted subset: CD45RA+ positively selected. Source of these receptors: a man aged 18 to 30 in good health. Some clones in this sample may be carry-over from other donors' samples.

This clone was counted a few times. The V and J genes are TRBV7-9 and TRBJ2-2; possible D gene TRBD2, 6 bases. This CDR3 region has 16 residues. Germline CDR1 is SEHNR and CDR2 is FQNEAQ (reference sequence). Deletions cut 5 bases from V and 0 bases from J, with 13 bases between. Here the CDR3 DNA reads TGTGCCAGCAGCCTGGACTACCACACGAACACCGGGGAGCTGTTTTTT. Its translation is CASSLDYHTNTGELFF.

The CDR3 nucleotides read TGTGCCAGCAACGACAGCGGGAGTAGTTACGAGCAGTACTTC. It translates to CASNDSGSSYEQYF. The chain is built from TRBV28 and TRBJ2-7, with TRBD2 matching over 8 bases. There are 14 residues in the CDR3. The J segment lost 4 bases and the V segment lost 7 bases, leaving 9 bases of the junction unmatched. Germline assignment: CDR1 MDHEN and CDR2 SYDVKM.

The chain links TRBV7-2 to TRBJ2-4; D is ambiguous. CDR3 size: 16 residues. V lost 4 bases and J 0 bases, leaving 13 bases between the germline ends. Germline V lookup: CDR1 SGHTA, CDR2 FQGNSA. CDR3 protein: CASSWGTDIAKNIQYF. CDR3 coding DNA: TGTGCCAGCAGCTGGGGAACGGATATAGCCAAAAACATTCAGTACTTC. The full variable domain, completed using reference TRBV7-2 and TRBJ2-4, is GAGVSQSPSNKVTEKGKDVELRCDPISGHTALYWYRQSLGQGLEFLIYFQGNSAPDKSGLPSDRFSAERTGGSVSTLTIQRTQQEDSAVYLCASSWGTDIAKNIQYFGAGTRLSVL.

The CDR3 nucleotides are TGTGCCAGCAGCTTAGTGGGGATACCGCCCGGGGGAAAACTGTTTTTT. Amino acids: CASSLVGIPPGGKLFF. The V call is TRBV7-2, the J call TRBJ1-4; TRBD1 might be the D (5 bases). The CDR3 runs to 16 residues. Germline assignment: CDR1 SGHTA and CDR2 FQGNSA. The ends were cut back, 1 base at V and 10 bases at J, with 19 bases in the middle.

Worth noting for this clone: The sample carries other DNA sequences with the same CDR3. This chain connects TRBV7-2 to TRBJ2-7; the D call may be TRBD1 or TRBD2 (5 bases each). The CDR3 runs 12 residues. Germline V lookup: CDR1 SGHTA, CDR2 FQGNSA. V shed 0 bases and J shed 6 bases, with 6 bases lying between them. The CDR3 region is CASSLAGREQYF. Written as DNA, the CDR3 is TGTGCCAGCAGCTTAGCGGGACGCGAGCAGTACTTC.

DNA for the CDR3: TGTGCTAGTGGTTTTCAGGGGGCCGAAGGCTACACCTTC. Protein: CASGFQGAEGYTF. V is TRBV12-5 and J is TRBJ1-2; 8 nucleotides match TRBD1. This CDR3 comprises 13 residues. The trim removed 3 bases at V and 8 bases at J, leaving 5 bases unmatched. Germline CDR1 LGHNT, CDR2 FRNRAP.

V usage is TRBV28 and J usage is TRBJ2-3; D could derive from TRBD1 or TRBD2 (5 bases each). Trimming left V 5 bases short and J 0 bases short, with 18 bases between. Germline V gene sequence: CDR1 MDHEN, CDR2 SYDVKM. The CDR3 is 17 amino acids. CDR3 region: CASSQHLWGKSTDTQYF. The CDR3 nucleotides are TGTGCCAGCAGTCAACACCTCTGGGGGAAGAGCACAGATACGCAGTATTTT.

The chain carries TRBV2 and TRBJ2-1; D is uncertain. V was clipped by 5 bases and J by 7 bases, with 9 bases between them. Germline V gives CDR1 SNHLY, CDR2 FYNNEI. This CDR3 contains 12 residues. The CDR3 reads CASSYTENEQFF. Written as DNA, the CDR3 is TGTGCCAGCAGTTACACTGAAAATGAGCAGTTCTTC.